The 16 T cell receptor beta chains reported below all come from one sample, sequenced in a study of technical replicates of blood from four donors. TCRdb's table, derived via immunoSEQ multiplex PCR, lists solely in-frame clones and lacks some. The sample carries 8,000 to 10,000 clones, 90% to 95% recorded once. The sample taken for sequencing was PBMCs. These receptors were collected from a human donor in good health.

This clone was seen only once. CDR3 in DNA: TGTGCCAGCAGTTTATCAGGGAATAGCGGCTTTGGCGAGCAGTACTTC. It encodes CASSLSGNSGFGEQYF. The chain is built from TRBV27 and TRBJ2-7, with a tentative D call TRBD2 (6 bases). The CDR3 totals 16 residues. With 0 bases removed from V and 6 bases from J, the gap between germline ends came to 18 bases. The V gene's germline CDR1 is MNHEY and CDR2 SMNVEV (reference sequence).

This chain joins TRBV9 and TRBJ1-1, with 8 nucleotides matching TRBD1. From germline, CDR1 is SGDLS and CDR2 YYNGEE. J lost 4 bases, V lost 4 bases, and 6 bases had no gene match. The CDR3 sequence is 14 residues long. CDR3 coding DNA: TGTGCCAGCAGCCCCGGACAGGGACTCACTGAAGCTTTCTTT. Amino acids: CASSPGQGLTEAFF.

The V call is TRBV6-5, the J call TRBJ1-1; D uncertain. Germline V lookup: CDR1 MNHEY, CDR2 SVGAGI. V lost 8 bases and J lost 4, with 17 bases in between. This CDR3 region has 14 residues. The CDR3 nucleotides are TGTGCCAGCCACAAAGCCCCGGTAGCCACTGAAGCTTTCTTT. Amino acids: CASHKAPVATEAFF.

The chain uses TRBV14 and TRBJ2-3; TRBD2 matches 11 bases. Per germline, CDR1 SGHDN and CDR2 FVKESK. J lost 0 bases, V lost 4 bases, and 3 bases had no gene match. CDR3 length: 16 residues. The CDR3 nucleotides read TGTGCCAGCAGCCCCTTAGCGGGGGGGAGCACAGATACGCAGTATTTT. Encoded protein: CASSPLAGGSTDTQYF.

This chain links TRBV21-1 with TRBJ2-3; the tabulated D call, TRBD1, remains unverified against the DNA. TRBV21-1 is classified as a pseudogene. The length of the CDR3 is 13 residues. The CDR3 DNA is TGTGCCAGCAGCAATAGGGACAGTCCAGAGCAGTATTTT. Translation gives CASSNRDSPEQYF.

For the CDR3, the DNA is TGTGCCAGCAGTACCCGGGACAGGGGGAACTACGAGCAGTACTTC. Its protein is CASSTRDRGNYEQYF. The gene calls are TRBV6-5 and TRBJ2-7; 11 nucleotides align to TRBD1. CDR3 length equals 15 residues. V lost 5 bases, J lost 3 bases, and 6 bases stayed unmatched. Germline V lookup: CDR1 MNHEY, CDR2 SVGAGI.

V and J are TRBV7-7 and TRBJ2-1; TRBD2 matches 16 bases. This CDR3 contains 17 residues. Per the germline V gene, CDR1 is SSHAT and CDR2 is FNYEAQ (reference sequence). Trimming at V came to 5 bases and at J to 7 bases, leaving 8 bases not matched to a gene. In nucleotides, the CDR3 is TGTGCCAGCAGCCCGGGACTAGCGGGAGGGCCGGGTAATGAGCAGTTCTTC. Protein product: CASSPGLAGGPGNEQFF.

This clone appeared once. The chain is built from TRBV9 and TRBJ2-2; D unresolved. Between the trimmed V and J ends, which lost 0 bases and 0 bases, there was a span of 3 bases. Germline CDR1 and CDR2: SGDLS and YYNGEE. The CDR3 runs 14 residues. CDR3 amino acids: CASSVVANTGELFF. The CDR3 DNA follows: TGTGCCAGCAGCGTAGTCGCGAACACCGGGGAGCTGTTTTTT.

The chain recombines TRBV10-2 with TRBJ1-5, with 8 bases that match TRBD1. The J segment lost 0 bases and the V segment lost 4 bases, leaving 5 bases of the junction unmatched. The CDR3 has 16 amino acids. Germline-derived CDR1 and CDR2 are WSHSY and SAAADI. CDR3 bases: TGCGCCAGCAGTGCCGGACAGGGACATAGCAATCAGCCCCAGCATTTT. Translating gives CASSAGQGHSNQPQHF.

This chain connects TRBV4-1 to TRBJ2-5, with 7 bases identical to TRBD2. Germline values: CDR1 MGHRA, CDR2 YSYEKL. With V trimmed by 0 bases and J by 2 bases, 9 bases remained unmatched. This CDR3 comprises 17 residues. The CDR3: CASSQEGPGTTQETQYF. DNA for the CDR3: TGCGCCAGCAGCCAAGAAGGCCCCGGGACTACACAAGAGACCCAGTACTTC.

The gene calls are TRBV30 and TRBJ1-1, with 7 bases matching TRBD1. The CDR3 covers 13 residues. Germline V gene sequence: CDR1 GTSNPN, CDR2 SVGIG (reference sequence). The trim removed 3 bases at V and 5 bases at J, leaving 6 bases unmatched. The CDR3: CAWSRGEWTEAFF. The CDR3 DNA reads TGTGCCTGGAGCAGGGGGGAATGGACTGAAGCTTTCTTT. The complete variable domain, with remaining parts taken from reference TRBV30 and TRBJ1-1, reads SQTIHQWPATLVQPVGSPLSLECTVEGTSNPNLYWYRQAAGRGLQLLFYSVGIGQISSEVPQNLSASRPQDRQFILSSKKLLLSDSGFYLCAWSRGEWTEAFFGQGTRLTVV.

The V gene is TRBV5-1, the J gene TRBJ1-4; 9 bases fit TRBD1. This CDR3 has 15 residues. Germline CDR1 and CDR2: SGHRS and YFSETQ. J lost 5 bases, V lost 5 bases, and 7 bases had no gene match. Here the CDR3 DNA reads TGCGCCAGCAGAACGGGGGGACAGGGAAATGAAAAACTGTTTTTT. Translating it yields CASRTGGQGNEKLFF. The entire variable domain, with the rest obtained from reference TRBV5-1 and TRBJ1-4, is as follows: KAGVTQTPRYLIKTRGQQVTLSCSPISGHRSVSWYQQTPGQGLQFLFEYFSETQRNKGNFPGRFSGRQFSNSRSEMNVSTLELGDSALYLCASRTGGQGNEKLFFGSGTQLSVL.

This clone was seen only once. V is TRBV7-2 and J is TRBJ2-2, with 13 bases that match TRBD2. This CDR3 region has 15 residues. Per germline, CDR1 SGHTA and CDR2 FQGNSA. The V gene end was trimmed by 8 bases and the J gene end by 5 bases; junction bases not matched to a gene: 5. CDR3 DNA sequence: TGTGCCAGCCCCCCGGGACTAGCGGGAACCGGGGAGCTGTTTTTT. As protein: CASPPGLAGTGELFF.

The chain carries TRBV2 and TRBJ2-6; 9 bases line up with TRBD2. This CDR3 contains 17 residues. From germline, CDR1 is SNHLY and CDR2 FYNNEI. The ends lost 3 bases at V and 3 bases at J; junction bases unmatched: 6. The CDR3 DNA is TGTGCCAGCAGTGATTTAGCGGGAGTAGTTGGGGCCAACGTCCTGACTTTC. Translation: CASSDLAGVVGANVLTF.

This chain joins TRBV27 and TRBJ2-2; D perhaps matches TRBD1 (6 bases). This CDR3 contains 14 residues. Germline V gene data show CDR1 as MNHEY and CDR2 as SMNVEV (reference sequence). Trimming took off 5 bases at V and 5 bases at J, with 12 bases between the two ends. CDR3 residues: CASSTHTGTGELFF. The CDR3 nucleotides are TGTGCCAGCAGTACTCACACAGGGACCGGGGAGCTGTTTTTT.

This chain links TRBV29-1 with TRBJ1-1, with D possibly matching TRBD1 (5 bases). V shed 7 bases and J shed 9 bases, with 18 bases lying between them. The CDR3 has 12 residues. Germline values: CDR1 SQVTM, CDR2 ANQGSEA. The CDR3 sequence: CSADGGVGQAFF. CDR3 coding DNA: TGCAGCGCTGATGGGGGGGTGGGGCAAGCTTTCTTT.